These 28 T cell receptor beta chains were sequenced from one sample in a study of blood T cell repertoires in COVID-19. Repertoires were generated with immunoSEQ multiplex PCR, while TCRdb's copy carries only in-frame clones and drops some. The data contain 120,000 to 150,000 clones, just under 90% of them singletons. Source material: peripheral blood. The source is a woman aged 40 to 55 with acute or convalescent COVID-19.

The chain couples TRBV3-1 (or the pseudogene TRBV3-2) to TRBJ1-4; 7 bases are shared with TRBD1. The J segment lost 7 bases and the V segment lost 1 base, leaving 12 bases of the junction unmatched. This CDR3 comprises 17 residues. Germline V lookup: CDR1 LGHDT, CDR2 YNNKEL (reference sequence). The DNA of the CDR3 is TGTGCCAGCAGCCAAGCTAGAACAGGGGCTGTGGGTGAAAAACTGTTTTTT. Translating it yields CASSQARTGAVGEKLFF.

The chain employs TRBV12-5 and TRBJ2-1, with TRBD2 identical over 7 bases. The trim removed 1 base at V and 2 bases at J, leaving 2 bases unmatched. The CDR3 is 15 residues long. Germline V gene data show CDR1 as LGHNT and CDR2 as FRNRAP. The CDR3 DNA sequence: TGTGCTAGTGGTTTGGGGGGACTAACCTACAATGAGCAGTTCTTC. This codes for CASGLGGLTYNEQFF.

This chain connects TRBV4-2 to TRBJ1-1, with D possibly TRBD1 on 6 matching bases. This CDR3 region has 17 residues. V was trimmed by 2 bases and J by 1 base, leaving 17 bases between them. CDR1 and CDR2 (germline): LGHNA, YNFKEQ. DNA of the CDR3: TGTGCCAGCAGCCAATGGGGGCACCACCCGTCGAACACTGAAGCTTTCTTT. Its protein is CASSQWGHHPSNTEAFF.

This chain's CDR3 is CASSPGTGSFYGYTF. The CDR3 coding sequence is TGTGCCAGCAGCCCGGGGACAGGATCTTTCTATGGCTACACCTTC. The gene calls are TRBV11-2 and TRBJ1-2; 8 nucleotides line up with TRBD1. The V gene end was trimmed by 5 bases and the J gene end by 4 bases; junction bases not matched to a gene: 9. The CDR3 runs to 15 residues. Per the germline V gene, CDR1 is SGHAT and CDR2 is FQNNGV.

The CDR3 is CASLANTGELFF. The CDR3 coding sequence is TGCGCCAGCTTAGCGAACACCGGGGAGCTGTTTTTT. This sequence joins TRBV4-1 and TRBJ2-2, with D unclear. Trimming removed 8 bases from V and 0 bases from J, with 4 bases in between. CDR1 MGHRA and CDR2 YSYEKL come from the germline V gene. CDR3 size: 12 residues.

The CDR3, as DNA: TGTGCCAGCAGCCTAGATGGCTACACCTTC. It codes for CASSLDGYTF. The V and J genes are TRBV2 and TRBJ1-2, with D unclear. The CDR3 sequence is 10 residues long. Looked up from germline, CDR1 is SNHLY and CDR2 is FYNNEI. With 6 bases removed from V and 6 bases from J, the gap between germline ends came to 5 bases. Full variable domain (outside the CDR3, taken from reference TRBV2 and TRBJ1-2): EPEVTQTPSHQVTQMGQEVILRCVPISNHLYFYWYRQILGQKVEFLVSFYNNEISEKSEIFDDQFSVERPDGSNFTLKIRSTKLEDSAMYFCASSLDGYTFGSGTRLTVV.

This chain joins TRBV5-1 and TRBJ2-5; 7 nucleotides agree with TRBD2. Unmatched junction bases numbered 13, after V lost 4 bases and J lost 4 bases. Germline V gene sequence: CDR1 SGHRS, CDR2 YFSETQ. The length of the CDR3 is 16 residues. The CDR3 coding sequence is TGCGCCAGCAGCCGGGGGGTGACAGAAGGAGGAGAGACCCAGTACTTC. Translation: CASSRGVTEGGETQYF.

In nucleotides, the CDR3 is TGTGCCAGCAGCTCACAGGGGGCTGGCAATCAGCCCCAGCATTTT. The encoded protein is CASSSQGAGNQPQHF. V is TRBV7-9 and J is TRBJ1-5; 9 nucleotides align to TRBD1. The CDR3 runs to 15 residues. Germline lookup yields CDR1 SEHNR and CDR2 FQNEAQ (reference sequence). The ends lost 4 bases at V and 2 bases at J; junction bases unmatched: 3.

The genes are TRBV18 and TRBJ1-2, with a weak D call TRBD1 (5 bases). Trimming took 8 bases from V and 8 from J, leaving 18 bases between them. This CDR3 has 13 residues. In germline, CDR1 is KGHSH, CDR2 LQKENI. CDR3 sequence (DNA): TGTGCCAGCGCAACTGGAGGGGCGAAAGGCTACACCTTC. The encoded protein is CASATGGAKGYTF.

The chain couples TRBV2 to TRBJ1-3; unclear D gene. This CDR3 has 13 amino acids. CDR1 is SNHLY and CDR2 is FYNNEI in the germline V gene. Trimming stripped 6 bases from V and 0 bases from J, with 6 bases between. The CDR3 nucleotides read TGTGCCAGCAGCCAGGTCTCTGGAAACACCATATATTTT. Translation gives CASSQVSGNTIYF.

The V call is TRBV19, the J call TRBJ2-7, with 7 bases lining up with TRBD2. The V gene end was trimmed by 5 bases and the J gene end by 2 bases; junction bases not matched to a gene: 6. This CDR3 is built from 14 residues. Germline V gene sequence: CDR1 LNHDA, CDR2 SQIVND (reference sequence). The CDR3 loop reads CASSGASGPYEQYF. The CDR3 DNA sequence: TGTGCCAGTAGTGGGGCTAGCGGACCCTACGAGCAGTACTTC.

The chain carries TRBV5-1 and TRBJ1-6; TRBD1 aligns across 8 bases. This CDR3 has 16 residues. Per germline, CDR1 SGHRS and CDR2 YFSETQ. V shed 0 bases and J 9 bases; nucleotides not matched to a gene: 8. The CDR3 bases are TGCGCCAGCAGCTTGGAAGGACAGGGCCTCGGTTCACCCCTCCACTTT. It translates to CASSLEGQGLGSPLHF.

The rearrangement uses TRBV6-2 or TRBV6-3 and TRBJ2-3; 10 bases agree with TRBD2. CDR3 length: 16 amino acids. Germline CDR1 reads MNHEY; CDR2 reads SVGEGT. V dropped 5 bases and J dropped 2; count of bases not matched to a gene: 7. The CDR3 protein is CASSRTSGRNTDTQYF. The CDR3 DNA sequence: TGTGCCAGCAGTCGGACTAGCGGAAGGAACACAGATACGCAGTATTTT.

V usage is TRBV9 and J usage is TRBJ1-3, with 7 bases lining up with TRBD1. V was clipped by 0 bases and J by 4 bases; unmatched bases: 7. Looked up from germline, CDR1 is SGDLS and CDR2 is YYNGEE. The CDR3 loop spans 16 amino acids. The CDR3 reads CASSVGDSYMGNTIYF. CDR3 in DNA: TGTGCCAGCAGCGTAGGGGACAGCTATATGGGAAACACCATATATTTT. Variable domain in full (rest from reference TRBV9 and TRBJ1-3): DSGVTQTPKHLITATGQRVTLRCSPRSGDLSVYWYQQSLDQGLQFLIQYYNGEERAKGNILERFSAQQFPDLHSELNLSSLELGDSALYFCASSVGDSYMGNTIYFGEGSWLTVV.

The genes are TRBV6-6 and TRBJ2-5, with 8 nucleotides matching TRBD1. The CDR3 consists of 14 residues. V lost 2 bases, J lost 5 bases, and 4 bases stayed unmatched. Germline V lookup: CDR1 MNHNY, CDR2 SVGAGI (reference sequence). CDR3 in amino acids: CASSYRDRWETQYF. The CDR3 DNA reads TGTGCCAGCAGTTACCGGGACAGGTGGGAGACCCAGTACTTC.

The chain is built from TRBV9 and TRBJ2-3, with D uncertain. The CDR3 consists of 12 residues. Germline CDR1 is SGDLS and CDR2 is YYNGEE. V was shortened by 3 bases and J by 5 bases, with 7 bases between the two germline ends. The DNA for the CDR3 is TGTGCCAGCAGCGGGTTCGGAGATACGCAGTATTTT. Translating it yields CASSGFGDTQYF.

This chain links TRBV4-1 with TRBJ1-2; D might be TRBD1 (6 bases). CDR3 length: 16 amino acids. V lost 1 base, J lost 6 bases, and 18 bases lay in between. Germline CDR1 MGHRA, CDR2 YSYEKL. This chain's CDR3 is CASSQVPYARGNGYTF. CDR3 nucleotides: TGCGCCAGCAGCCAAGTACCTTACGCCAGGGGAAATGGCTACACCTTC.

V and J are TRBV6-4 and TRBJ2-3; TRBD2 matches at 7 bases. Germline trimming cut 3 bases from V and 5 bases from J; bases unmatched to any gene: 5. This CDR3 is built from 14 residues. From germline, CDR1 is MRHNA and CDR2 SNTAGT. The CDR3 region is CASSEGLSGDTQYF. The CDR3 DNA reads as TGTGCCAGCAGTGAGGGACTATCGGGAGATACGCAGTATTTT.

The sample holds many counts of this clone. The chain is built from TRBV27 and TRBJ2-1, with D uncertain. Looked up from germline, CDR1 is MNHEY and CDR2 is SMNVEV (reference sequence). The length of the CDR3 is 14 residues. The ends were cut back, 7 bases at V and 5 bases at J, with 15 bases in the middle. The CDR3 DNA reads TGTGCCAGCACTCGACTTGCGAGTAACAATGAGCAGTTCTTC. It translates to CASTRLASNNEQFF.

The rearrangement joins TRBV14 to TRBJ1-2; D is ambiguous. CDR1 is SGHDN and CDR2 is FVKESK in the germline V gene. The V end lost 1 base, the J end lost 1 base, and 13 bases lay between the germline ends. This CDR3 contains 16 residues. The CDR3 loop reads CASSQGLTGINYGYTF. The CDR3 DNA follows: TGTGCCAGCAGCCAAGGACTAACCGGGATTAACTATGGCTACACCTTC.

The chain employs TRBV14 and TRBJ2-3; TRBD2 aligns across 8 bases. V lost 6 bases, J lost 7 bases, and 9 bases stayed unmatched. The germline V gene encodes CDR1 SGHDN and CDR2 FVKESK. CDR3 length: 14 residues. CDR3 nucleotides: TGTGCCAGCAGTAGGAGCGGGAGCTTGAATACGCAGTATTTT. As protein: CASSRSGSLNTQYF. The whole variable domain, remainder taken from reference TRBV14 and TRBJ2-3, is EAGVTQFPSHSVIEKGQTVTLRCDPISGHDNLYWYRRVMGKEIKFLLHFVKESKQDESGMPNNRFLAERTGGTYSTLKVQPAELEDSGVYFCASSRSGSLNTQYFGPGTRLTVL.

The rearrangement links TRBV11-2 to TRBJ1-1; D unresolved. Deletions cut 0 bases from V and 1 base from J, with 6 bases between. CDR1 is SGHAT and CDR2 is FQNNGV in the germline V gene. The CDR3 covers 14 residues. In DNA form, the CDR3 reads TGTGCCAGCAGCTTAGATCCAGGGAACACTGAAGCTTTCTTT. Translated, it gives CASSLDPGNTEAFF.

This clone was seen a handful of times. The chain uses TRBV3-1 (or the pseudogene TRBV3-2) and TRBJ2-5, with TRBD2 matching 7 bases. J gave up 5 bases and V 8 bases, and 11 bases lay outside the gene matches. This CDR3 is built from 14 residues. Germline assignment: CDR1 LGHDT and CDR2 YNNKEL (reference sequence). CDR3 residues: CASGGEPGGETQYF. CDR3 DNA: TGTGCCAGCGGCGGAGAGCCCGGGGGGGAGACCCAGTACTTC.

The J gene is TRBJ2-1, the V gene TRBV7-2; no clear D gene. Germline V lookup: CDR1 SGHTA, CDR2 FQGNSA. This CDR3 comprises 16 residues. V gave up 5 bases and J gave up 7 bases, with 21 bases separating them. The CDR3 loop is CASSPQVLWARNEQFF. In nucleotides, the CDR3 is TGTGCCAGCAGCCCCCAAGTTTTGTGGGCCCGAAATGAGCAGTTCTTC.

The chain has TRBV18 and TRBJ2-5; TRBD2 might be the D (5 bases). The V end lost 8 bases, the J end lost 3 bases, and 13 bases lay between the germline ends. The CDR3 is 13 amino acids. Germline assignment: CDR1 KGHSH and CDR2 LQKENI. CDR3 nucleotide sequence: TGTGCCAGCCAAACGGGAAGGGAAGAGACCCAGTACTTC. It encodes CASQTGREETQYF. Full variable domain (outside the CDR3, taken from reference TRBV18 and TRBJ2-5): NAGVMQNPRHLVRRRGQEARLRCSPMKGHSHVYWYRQLPEEGLKFMVYLQKENIIDESGMPKERFSAEFPKEGPSILRIQQVVRGDSAAYFCASQTGREETQYFGPGTRLLVL.

The J gene is TRBJ1-5, the V gene TRBV13; the match to TRBD1 covers 7 bases. From germline, CDR1 is PRHDT and CDR2 FYEKMQ (reference sequence). V lost 5 bases to trimming and J lost 1 base; unmatched junction nucleotides: 11. This CDR3 region has 17 residues. CDR3 nucleotide sequence: TGTGCCAGCAGCCACTCACAGGGGACCCTCAGCAATCAGCCCCAGCATTTT. Its protein product is CASSHSQGTLSNQPQHF. Looking up the rest from reference TRBV13 and TRBJ1-5 gives the full variable domain: AAGVIQSPRHLIKEKRETATLKCYPIPRHDTVYWYQQGPGQDPQFLISFYEKMQSDKGSIPDRFSAQQFSDYHSELNMSSLELGDSALYFCASSHSQGTLSNQPQHFGDGTRLSIL.

This chain joins TRBV5-5 and TRBJ2-3; perhaps TRBD2 as D (5 bases). Trimming removed 0 bases from V and 7 bases from J, with 15 bases in between. This CDR3 region has 15 residues. CDR1 is SGHKS and CDR2 is YYEKEE in the germline V gene (reference sequence). Here the CDR3 reads CASSLGGPGINTQYF. CDR3 bases: TGTGCCAGCAGCTTGGGAGGGCCGGGGATAAATACGCAGTATTTT.

The chain recombines TRBV25-1 with TRBJ1-1; maybe TRBD1 (6 bases). CDR3 length equals 13 residues. Germline V lookup: CDR1 MGHDK, CDR2 SYGVNS. Trimming removed 11 bases at V and 0 bases at J, with 13 bases between. The CDR3 DNA reads TGTGCCGTCACCACAGGGTTGAACACTGAAGCTTTCTTT. Translated: CAVTTGLNTEAFF.